This T cell receptor (beta chain) was profiled in a study of vaccination and CD4 T cells after COVID-19. Regarding this clonotype: Its antigen is currently unknown.

Trimming removed 3 bases at V and 2 bases at J, with 12 bases between. Germline V gene data show CDR1 as LNHDA and CDR2 as SQIVND (reference sequence). The CDR3 runs 15 residues. The Oncomine TCR Beta short-read assay was applied to DNA of cultured CD4+ T cells. Extraction of genomic DNA was performed on cultured CD4+ T cells. TCRdb analysed the PCR reads with MiXCR anew, one entry per CDR3 protein. In the table there are roughly 4,300 distinct CDR3 sequences, 68% of which are singletons. This sample's treatment: approximately 9-day PBMC culture with coronavirus spike peptide pools or control peptides (ViraFEST assay).

V usage is TRBV19 and J usage is TRBJ2-3; the D is unclear. Sequenced input: CD4+ T cells from blood, cultured in vitro. This TCR was recovered from a human donor who had recovered from COVID-19. CDR3 residues: CASSIWPGVTDTQYF. The DNA of the CDR3 is TGTGCCAGTAGTATTTGGCCAGGCGTCACAGATACGCAGTATTTT.